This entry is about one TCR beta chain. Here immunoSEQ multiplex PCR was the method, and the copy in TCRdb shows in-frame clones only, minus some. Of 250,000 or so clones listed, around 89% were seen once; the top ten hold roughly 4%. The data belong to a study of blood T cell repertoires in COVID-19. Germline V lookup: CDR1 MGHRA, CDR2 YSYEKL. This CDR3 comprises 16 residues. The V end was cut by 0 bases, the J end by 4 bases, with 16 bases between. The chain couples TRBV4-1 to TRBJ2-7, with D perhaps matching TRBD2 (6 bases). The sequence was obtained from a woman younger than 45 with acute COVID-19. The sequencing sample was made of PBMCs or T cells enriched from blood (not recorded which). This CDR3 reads CASSQDRGGLSYEQYF. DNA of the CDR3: TGCGCCAGCAGCCAAGATCGTGGAGGACTATCTTACGAGCAGTACTTC.